This T cell receptor (beta chain) was captured by sequencing in a study of blood T cell repertoires in COVID-19 (dated by TCRdb to about 2020). Study-level background: ImmuneRACE Cohort 3 recovered participants were defined by two consecutive negative NP/OP PCR tests, healthcare professional clearance, or symptom resolution. Samples covering the acute and convalescent phases of COVID-19 were provided by collaborators in the United States, Italy and Spain. The material from the prospective study consisted of cDNA or gDNA derived from T cells, B-cell-depleted T cells, or PBMCs. Subjects who had been exposed to COVID-19, were actively infected with it, or had recovered from it provided the deeply sampled blood TCRbeta repertoires that made up the dataset. The repertoires were released in a freely available public database meant as a resource for research on the immune response to SARS-CoV-2. Samples came from the ongoing ImmuneRACE study (first 160 participants) plus 1,254 subjects from 6 global collaborators. Nearly every sample came with metadata listing a de-identified subject ID, COVID-19 status, age in years and sex. Where available, HLA class I and class II types were taken from metadata supplied by the sample provider and were not determined by assay-based typing. Summary of the overall study and its limitations: The quantity of clinical and demographic metadata differed by source and by participant and was supplied without curation.

TCRbeta CDR3 regions were amplified from genomic DNA by means of the immunoSEQ Assay, a bias-controlled multiplex PCR. As for the authors' bioinformatics: The number of nucleated cells in each sample was estimated by amplification of reference gene primers within the assay. To quantify the absolute abundance of each unique TCRbeta CDR3 rearrangement, sequence reads were collapsed and filtered. Productive Simpson clonality was computed per sample as the square root of Simpson's diversity index over productive rearrangements. TCRdb obtained this table from immuneACCESS and retained in-frame rearrangements with V and J assigned. These tables miss some clones; where compared with another copy, unresolved V genes account for less than half of the shortfall, and the remainder is unexplained. D and trimming come from the DNA, and the V and J calls and clone size come from that table. The sample table lists around 290,000 clones, around 89% of them with a count of one. The top ten constitute around 2% of the sample.

Notes on this clone: Its antigen target is currently unknown. Per-nucleotide qualities are absent, and no much larger clonotype sits a single base away.

Enrolling through a virtual design, the prospective study's participants ranged in age from about 18 to 100 years and lived across some 23 United States geographic areas. In the prospective study, participants were assigned to cohorts based on the clinical history participants reported in a screening survey and a study questionnaire. Mobile phlebotomists in the prospective study collected whole blood, serum and a nasopharyngeal or oropharyngeal swab from every participant. Additional blood draws and questionnaires over a roughly two-month period could optionally be provided by prospective study participants. Prospective study blood samples were shipped either frozen or at room temperature before DNA extraction. CDR1 SGHVS and CDR2 FNYEAQ were looked up in the germline V gene. From the cysteine up to the phenylalanine, the CDR3 has a length of 16 residues. Left in the record is the CDR3 DNA by itself, 48 bases read in frame from the first base. Trimming takes 0 bases off V and 9 bases off J; junction bases not matched to a gene: 6.

The sequence came from an older woman in a cohort exposed to, infected with or recovered from COVID-19 (not recorded which). This receptor chain uses TRBV7-6 and TRBJ2-1, with 12 junctional bases fitting TRBD2. The source material was PBMCs or T cells enriched from blood (not recorded which). The DNA is as follows: TGTGCCAGCAGCTTAGCACTAGCGGGAGGAATTCTTGAGCAGTTCTTC. It codes for CASSLALAGGILEQFF.